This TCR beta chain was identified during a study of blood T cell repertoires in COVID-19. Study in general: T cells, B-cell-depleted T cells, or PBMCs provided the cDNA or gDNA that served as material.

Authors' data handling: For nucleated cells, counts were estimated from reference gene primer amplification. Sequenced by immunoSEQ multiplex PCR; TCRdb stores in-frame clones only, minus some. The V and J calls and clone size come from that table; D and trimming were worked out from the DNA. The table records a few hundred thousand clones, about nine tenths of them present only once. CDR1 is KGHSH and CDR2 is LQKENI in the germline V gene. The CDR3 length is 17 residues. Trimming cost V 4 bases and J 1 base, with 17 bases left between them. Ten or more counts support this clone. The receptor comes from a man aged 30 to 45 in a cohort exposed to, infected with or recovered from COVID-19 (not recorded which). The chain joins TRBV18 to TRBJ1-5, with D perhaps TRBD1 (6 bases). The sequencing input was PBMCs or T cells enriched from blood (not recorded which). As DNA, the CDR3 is TGTGCCAGCTCACAGACAAGTGGGGGGGGCAGCAATCAGCCCCAGCATTTT. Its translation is CASSQTSGGGSNQPQHF.